This TCR beta chain comes out of a study of cytomegalovirus exposure and HLA in healthy donors. Background on the study: There were 100 million to 120 million unique TCR beta sequences, drawn from 180 million or so T cells, in an earlier analysis.

The PCR used 60 Vbeta and 13 Jbeta primers. The method was immunoSEQ multiplex PCR; TCRdb's version includes in-frame clones alone and lacks a portion of them. Here the sample spans about 200,000 clones, 70% to 90% being singletons. Findings and limits, study-wide: Specificity for CMV antigens was confirmed in vitro for a few of the CMV-associated chains.

This CDR3 region has 18 residues. Germline CDR1 and CDR2: SEHNR and FQNEAQ (reference sequence). The ends lost 5 bases at V and 4 bases at J; junction bases unmatched: 11. Regarding donors, all were healthy bone marrow donors. In the case of this clone: Its antigen is not known.

Input material: PBMCs. The sequence derives from a woman in her late teens or twenties in good health and CMV-seronegative. The chain links TRBV7-9 to TRBJ2-1, with 13 bases lining up with TRBD2. CDR3 DNA: TGTGCCAGCAGCCCACTCACTAGCGGGGGGGAGAGTTACAATGAGCAGTTCTTC. Translating it yields CASSPLTSGGESYNEQFF.